This T cell receptor beta chain was found in a study of T-cell reconstitution after alpha-beta-depleted transplantation in children. Unique molecular identifiers were incorporated into the prepared TCRbeta library. TCRdb processed the PCR reads anew with MiXCR; each CDR3 protein has one entry. The profile covers about 690,000 distinct CDR3 sequences, with around 16% appearing a single time and over 0.95% taken by the ten largest. V gave up 6 bases and J gave up 2 bases, with 14 bases separating them. The CDR3 length is 14 residues. Germline V gene sequence: CDR1 SQVTM, CDR2 ANQGSEA. The TCR originated in a human donor who donated a stem cell graft to a child with acute myeloid leukemia. The gene calls are TRBV29-1 and TRBJ1-3, with TRBD1 as a possible D gene (5 bases). The sequencing here drew on PBMCs from the stem cell graft donor, taken from the stem cell graft. The CDR3 sequence is CSVGGLETGNTIYF. For the CDR3, the DNA is TGCAGCGTGGGGGGATTGGAAACTGGAAACACCATATATTTT.